These 21 T cell receptor beta chains came from one sample sequenced in a study of immune heterogeneity within non-small cell lung tumors. TCR beta CDR3 was amplified by multiplex PCR using 32 V and 13 J primers. One entry per CDR3 protein, called by TCRdb with MiXCR from the multiplex PCR reads. The sample lists 13,000 or so distinct CDR3 sequences, approximately 20% occurring once. Template input, which was bulk tumor genomic DNA, totaled around 660 ng per sample. Several biopsies were collected from each primary tumor during surgery. They were spaced as far apart as possible within the tumor mass. The study enrolled patients with untreated, newly diagnosed non-small cell lung cancer who underwent curative surgery. Material for sequencing was lung tumor tissue. The receptors shown here come from a man in his 60s with non-small cell lung cancer.

This clonotype was counted a few times. The junction departs from germline at one end; a sequencing error may be responsible. This sequence joins TRBV12-3 or TRBV12-4 and TRBJ2-1, with a possible D match to TRBD2 (6 bases). CDR3 size: 11 residues. CDR3 amino acids: CASSLRREQSF. The CDR3 bases are TGTGCCAGCAGTTTACGACGGGAGCAGTCCTTC.

Judged by abundance, this clonotype is medium-sized. This chain links TRBV19 with TRBJ2-3; the D is unclear. V was clipped by 5 bases and J by 6 bases, with 9 bases between them. The CDR3 covers 12 residues. In germline, CDR1 is LNHDA, CDR2 SQIVND (reference sequence). The chain's CDR3 is CASSPSRDTQYF. As DNA, the CDR3 is TGTGCCAGTAGTCCCTCTCGGGATACGCAGTATTTT.

This clonotype is medium-sized within its sample. The chain recombines TRBV19 with TRBJ2-7, with 13 bases lining up with TRBD2. The V gene end was trimmed by 5 bases and the J gene end by 6 bases; junction bases not matched to a gene: 4. This CDR3 has 14 residues. Per germline, CDR1 LNHDA and CDR2 SQIVND (reference sequence). CDR3 in amino acids: CASSPGLAGLEQYF. The CDR3 DNA reads as TGTGCCAGTAGTCCGGGACTAGCGGGACTCGAGCAGTACTTC.

Judged by abundance, this clonotype is medium-sized (0.01 to 0.1%). The genes are TRBV6-1 and TRBJ1-1; a possible D gene is TRBD1 (5 bases). The CDR3 runs 14 residues. Per the germline V gene, CDR1 is MNHNS and CDR2 is SASEGT. V lost 6 bases to trimming and J lost 2 bases, with 13 bases between them. CDR3 sequence (DNA): TGTGCCAGCAGCCCCACCGGGACTAACACTGAAGCTTTCTTT. Translation gives CASSPTGTNTEAFF.

This clonotype was seen more than once but under ten times. The CDR3 reads CSAETGYEQYF. In DNA form, the CDR3 reads TGCAGTGCCGAGACAGGATACGAGCAGTACTTC. The chain has TRBV20-1 and TRBJ2-7, with D tentatively TRBD1 (6 bases). The ends were cut back, 6 bases at V and 4 bases at J, with 10 bases in the middle. Germline values: CDR1 DFQATT, CDR2 SNEGSKA (reference sequence). This CDR3 has 11 residues.

This clonotype was seen only a few times. The rearrangement joins TRBV28 to TRBJ1-4; the D gene is possibly TRBD1 (6 bases). This CDR3 region has 13 residues. Trimming shortened V by 6 bases and J by 5 bases, and 10 bases separated the two germline ends. Germline assignment: CDR1 MDHEN and CDR2 SYDVKM. The CDR3 DNA is TGTGCCAGCAGCTCCACAGGGAATGAAAAACTGTTTTTT. Translated, it gives CASSSTGNEKLFF. The full variable domain, in which reference TRBV28 and TRBJ1-4 provide the parts outside the CDR3, is DVKVTQSSRYLVKRTGEKVFLECVQDMDHENMFWYRQDPGLGLRLIYFSYDVKMKEKGDIPEGYSVSREKKERFSLILESASTNQTSMYLCASSSTGNEKLFFGSGTQLSVL.

The CDR3 DNA sequence: TGCAGTGCTAGAGAGGGAGGGGACGGAGAGACCCAGTACTTC. It translates to CSAREGGDGETQYF. This chain uses TRBV20-1 with TRBJ2-5, with 7 bases aligning to TRBD2. This CDR3 region has 14 residues. The V segment lost 0 bases and the J segment 4 bases; nucleotides outside the gene matches: 5. CDR1 and CDR2 from the germline V gene are DFQATT and SNEGSKA (reference sequence).

This clonotype is medium-sized (0.01 to 0.1%) within its sample. The V call is TRBV30, the J call TRBJ1-4; 10 nucleotides line up with TRBD1. The length of the CDR3 is 15 residues. Looked up from germline, CDR1 is GTSNPN and CDR2 is SVGIG (reference sequence). The trim removed 2 bases at V and 7 bases at J, leaving 7 bases unmatched. CDR3: CAWSTWDRGGEKLFF. In DNA form, the CDR3 reads TGTGCCTGGAGTACATGGGACAGGGGAGGTGAAAAACTGTTTTTT.

This clonotype is termed medium-sized. The gene calls are TRBV4-2 and TRBJ2-7; D may match TRBD1 or TRBD2 (5 bases each). The CDR3 has 15 amino acids. In germline, CDR1 is LGHNA, CDR2 YNFKEQ. Trimming pared 4 bases from V and 2 bases from J, leaving 15 bases between. CDR3 residues: CASSPTRTGPYEQYF. In DNA, the CDR3 is TGTGCCAGCAGCCCCACGAGGACGGGGCCCTACGAGCAGTACTTC.

This clonotype is labeled as medium-sized (0.01 to 0.1%). The J gene is TRBJ2-7, the V gene TRBV12-3 or TRBV12-4; 9 bases fit TRBD2. The CDR3 is made up of 15 amino acids. Trimming removed 6 bases from V and 6 bases from J; junction bases left unmatched: 12. CDR3 sequence reads: CASSPGVSGRGEQYF. The CDR3 nucleotides read TGTGCCAGCAGCCCAGGGGTTAGCGGGAGAGGCGAGCAGTACTTC.

As concerns this clonotype: At one end, the junction sequence differs from germline, possibly due to a read error. V and J are TRBV20-1 and TRBJ2-3; 11 bases agree with TRBD2. This CDR3 is built from 19 residues. The germline V gene has CDR1 DFQATT and CDR2 SNEGSKA (reference sequence). The CDR3 region has the DNA TGCAGTGCTGTCGGGGTCAAAGTACTACTAGCGGGAGTGCCTGATACGCAGTACTTT. Protein sequence: CSAVGVKVLLAGVPDTQYF.

The chain couples TRBV5-1 to TRBJ1-1, with D possibly TRBD1 on 5 matching bases. V lost 6 bases and J lost 4, with 19 bases in between. CDR3 length: 15 amino acids. Per germline, CDR1 SGHRS and CDR2 YFSETQ. The CDR3 is CASKVAGWGGTEAFF. The CDR3 coding sequence is TGCGCCAGCAAGGTAGCGGGCTGGGGGGGCACTGAAGCTTTCTTT.

This clonotype is medium-sized within its sample. This chain connects TRBV2 to TRBJ2-1, with no clear D. The CDR3 runs 11 residues. Per the germline V gene, CDR1 is SNHLY and CDR2 is FYNNEI. The ends were cut back, 6 bases at V and 8 bases at J, with 8 bases in the middle. The CDR3 region has the DNA TGTGCCAGCAGGGGTGGGGATGAGCAGTTCTTC. Its translation: CASRGGDEQFF.

This clonotype has a handful of counts. The V call is TRBV27, the J call TRBJ2-1; D call uncertain. CDR1 is MNHEY and CDR2 is SMNVEV in the germline V gene (reference sequence). The V end was cut by 7 bases, the J end by 4 bases, with 5 bases between. CDR3 length: 11 amino acids. The CDR3 sequence is CASTLYNEQFF. CDR3 nucleotides: TGTGCCAGCACCCTTTACAATGAGCAGTTCTTC.

The rearrangement joins TRBV7-2 to TRBJ2-1, with D hard to call. From germline, CDR1 is SGHTA and CDR2 FQGNSA. V was trimmed by 2 bases and J by 0 bases, leaving 11 bases between them. The CDR3 totals 16 residues. CDR3 coding DNA: TGTGCCAGCAGCTTAATTGGCTGGTCCTCCTACAATGAGCAGTTCTTC. As protein: CASSLIGWSSYNEQFF.

This clonotype is labeled medium-sized. This chain links TRBV19 with TRBJ2-3; tentatively, D is TRBD1 (5 bases). The germline CDR1 and CDR2 sequences are LNHDA and SQIVND (reference sequence). V was cut by 5 bases and J by 4 bases, with 19 bases left in between. The CDR3 loop spans 16 amino acids. The CDR3, as DNA: TGTGCCAGTAGTCAACCGGGCCTCCAGGGCGCAGATACGCAGTATTTT. This encodes CASSQPGLQGADTQYF.

The chain joins TRBV10-3 to TRBJ2-7; 7 bases fit TRBD2. Germline CDR1 reads ENHRY; CDR2 reads SYGVKD. This CDR3 is built from 14 residues. The V segment lost 6 bases and the J segment 0 bases; nucleotides outside the gene matches: 5. DNA of the CDR3: TGTGCCATCAGGGCACTAGCGACCTCCTACGAGCAGTACTTC. Amino acids: CAIRALATSYEQYF.

This clonotype occurred a few times. In nucleotides, the CDR3 is TGTGCCAGCGAGTTGGGACTAGCGGGAGGTTTCACCGGGGAGCTGTTTTTT. Translation gives CASELGLAGGFTGELFF. This rearrangement joins TRBV2 to TRBJ2-2, with 15 bases aligning to TRBD2. There are 17 residues in the CDR3. The trim removed 8 bases at V and 4 bases at J, leaving 8 bases unmatched. CDR1 and CDR2 from the germline V gene are SNHLY and FYNNEI.

The chain couples TRBV9 to TRBJ1-6; possible D gene TRBD1, 5 bases. This CDR3 spans 14 amino acids. The V and J ends lost 0 bases and 10 bases respectively, with 11 bases between them. The germline V gene has CDR1 SGDLS and CDR2 YYNGEE. CDR3 sequence: CASSVATDRSPLHF. The DNA of the CDR3 is TGTGCCAGCAGCGTAGCTACAGACAGATCACCCCTCCACTTT.

This clonotype came up a few times. The chain is built from TRBV11-2 and TRBJ2-2; the D gene could be TRBD1 or TRBD2 (7 bases each). Germline CDR1 SGHAT, CDR2 FQNNGV. This CDR3 has 14 amino acids. V lost 7 bases to trimming and J lost 5 bases, with 14 bases between them. CDR3 residues: CASNRQGGTGELFF. The CDR3 DNA is TGTGCCAGCAACAGACAGGGAGGGACCGGGGAGCTGTTTTTT.

The chain employs TRBV5-6 and TRBJ2-6; weak D call: TRBD1 (5 bases). V was trimmed by 5 bases and J by 2 bases, leaving 11 bases between them. The germline gives CDR1 SGHDT, CDR2 YYEEEE. This CDR3 has 15 amino acids. CDR3 in DNA: TGTGCCAGCAGACTCCCGACAGCTGGGGCCAACGTCCTGACTTTC. Amino acid sequence: CASRLPTAGANVLTF.